This T cell receptor beta chain was observed in a study of cytomegalovirus exposure and HLA in healthy donors. The PCR ran on 60 Vbeta and 13 Jbeta primers. Assay: immunoSEQ multiplex PCR; the TCRdb copy retains only in-frame clones and omits some. The table shows 100,000 or so clones, with around four fifths occurring only once. Study findings and constraints: The records held CMV serostatus as the only immune exposure information. Roughly even sequencing depth across donors was the assumption behind the presence/absence analyses. In vitro checks showed that a few CMV-associated chains really do target CMV antigens. A missense DCLRE1C variant was associated with V- and J-gene trimming of TCR beta chains in a later analysis, and an independent cohort replicated the association.

Points on this clone: Its antigen is not identified.

Germline-derived CDR1 and CDR2 are SGHNT and YENEEA. V lost 1 base to trimming and J lost 4 bases, with 6 bases between them. The CDR3 contains 13 residues. Sequenced: PBMCs. This clonotype originated in a man in his thirties or forties in good health and CMV-seronegative. The V call is TRBV11-3, the J call TRBJ2-3; maybe TRBD1 (6 bases). Here the CDR3 DNA reads TGTGCCAGCAGCTTAGGACAGGCAGATACGCAGTATTTT. This codes for CASSLGQADTQYF. Drawing the rest from reference TRBV11-3 and TRBJ2-3, the complete variable domain is EAGVVQSPRYKIIEKKQPVAFWCNPISGHNTLYWYLQNLGQGPELLIRYENEEAVDDSQLPKDRFSAERLKGVDSTLKIQPAELGDSAVYLCASSLGQADTQYFGPGTRLTVL.